This TCR beta chain was sequenced for a study of blood T cell repertoires in COVID-19. Study in general: Sites in the United States, Italy and Spain provided acute and convalescent COVID-19 samples. PBMCs, B-cell-depleted T cells, or T cells were the source of the cDNA or gDNA that made up the material.

Profiled with immunoSEQ multiplex PCR; TCRdb holds only in-frame clones, not every one. The sample holds about 110,000 clones; around nine tenths are singletons and the top ten take 3% to 3.5%. Unmatched junction bases numbered 21, after V lost 2 bases and J lost 5 bases. The CDR3 is made up of 20 amino acids. Germline V gene lookup returns CDR1 KGHSH and CDR2 LQKENI. The genes are TRBV18 and TRBJ2-1; 7 bases are shared with TRBD2. The sequencing input was peripheral blood. The TCR comes from a woman aged 45-65 years with acute or convalescent COVID-19. This CDR3 reads CASSPNTGRRGIRRDNEQFF. The CDR3 nucleotides are TGTGCCAGCTCACCAAATACCGGGAGGAGGGGAATTAGGAGGGACAATGAGCAGTTCTTC.